These T cell receptor beta chains were read from a single sample in a study of response to subunit inactivated influenza vaccine. TCRdb called the RT-PCR reads again in MiXCR, with one record for every CDR3 protein. Of 550,000 to 800,000 distinct CDR3 sequences listed, about a sixth are singletons. The sample was PBMCs from blood, taken roughly 12 days after vaccination. The receptor set was obtained from a man aged 50 to 59 who received an inactivated influenza vaccine. CDR3s include the opening cysteine and the closing phenylalanine or tryptophan. A D gene is named only where the DNA matches it firmly. Size values are once, few and many counts, or a class for expanded clones, and some rows have none.

clone size	V gene	J gene	D gene	CDR3 protein	CDR3 DNA
.	TRBV7-9	TRBJ1-6	.	CASRVDSPYSPLHF	TGTGCCAGCAGAGTCGACAGCCCCTATTCACCCCTCCACTTT
few	TRBV20-1	TRBJ2-7	TRBD1	CSARLSGGDYEQYF	TGCAGTGCTAGATTGTCAGGGGGCGACTACGAGCAGTACTTC
.	TRBV7-2	TRBJ2-1	TRBD1	CASSSTGGYEQFF	TGTGCCAGCAGCTCCACAGGGGGTTATGAGCAGTTCTTC
few	TRBV5-1	TRBJ1-4	TRBD1	CASSLSTGGFEKLFF	TGCGCCAGCAGCTTGTCGACAGGGGGGTTTGAAAAACTGTTTTTT
.	TRBV29-1	TRBJ2-7	.	CSVGGVSLYEQYF	TGCAGCGTTGGCGGGGTCAGCCTCTACGAGCAGTACTTC
many	TRBV4-2	TRBJ2-1	.	CASSRDWNYNEQFF	TGTGCCAGCAGCCGAGACTGGAACTACAATGAGCAGTTCTTC
.	TRBV5-1	TRBJ2-3	.	CASSRDFPSTDTQYF	TGCGCCAGCAGCAGGGACTTTCCTAGCACAGATACGCAGTATTTT
.	TRBV5-5	TRBJ1-5	.	CASSLWDGYNQPQHF	TGTGCCAGCAGCCTTTGGGACGGCTACAATCAGCCCCAGCATTTT
few	TRBV21-1	TRBJ2-5	.	CASSTRQGPLAQYF	TGTGCCAGCAGCACCAGACAGGGGCCGCTGGCCCAGTACTTC
.	TRBV5-1	TRBJ1-1	.	CASSLVGTLNTEAFF	TGCGCCAGCAGCTTGGTAGGGACTTTGAACACTGAAGCTTTCTTT
.	TRBV19	TRBJ1-2	.	CASTSAGGHYGYTF	TGTGCCAGTACCTCAGCTGGAGGGCACTATGGCTACACCTTC
few	TRBV4-2	TRBJ2-1	.	CASSQSASNLNEQFF	TGTGCCAGCAGCCAATCGGCCTCGAACCTCAATGAGCAGTTCTTC
many	TRBV6-1	TRBJ1-1	TRBD1	CASSPGGDTEAFF	TGTGCCAGCAGTCCAGGGGGGGACACTGAAGCTTTCTTT
many	TRBV12-3/TRBV12-4	TRBJ2-3	.	CASSLSPGADKADTQYF	TGTGCCAGCAGTTTATCCCCCGGGGCCGACAAGGCAGATACGCAGTATTTT
.	TRBV5-1	TRBJ2-5	TRBD1	CASSFGQVQETQYF	TGCGCCAGCAGCTTTGGACAGGTGCAAGAGACCCAGTACTTC
few	TRBV20-1	TRBJ1-5	.	CSALSERYSNQPQHF	TGCAGTGCCCTCTCAGAGCGGTATAGCAATCAGCCCCAGCATTTT
.	TRBV20-1	TRBJ2-5	.	CSARPPRETQYF	TGCAGTGCTAGACCTCCTCGAGAGACCCAGTACTTC
.	TRBV11-1	TRBJ1-1	.	CASSLGQGLGNTEAFF	TGTGCCAGCAGCTTAGGCCAGGGTCTGGGGAACACTGAAGCTTTCTTT
.	TRBV11-2	TRBJ2-3	.	CASSPAPFRELDTQYF	TGTGCCAGCAGCCCTGCACCCTTTCGGGAGTTAGATACGCAGTATTTT
few	TRBV14	TRBJ2-5	.	CASSQVGAGLQETQYF	TGTGCCAGCAGCCAAGTAGGGGCAGGCCTTCAAGAGACCCAGTACTTC
few	TRBV5-4	TRBJ1-1	.	CASSSPQSGNTEAFF	TGTGCCAGCAGCTCTCCACAATCCGGGAACACTGAAGCTTTCTTT